This T cell receptor (beta chain) originates from a study of blood T cell repertoires in COVID-19. Trimming took 0 bases from V and 3 from J; bases not matched to a gene: 2. The CDR3 totals 14 residues. Germline V lookup: CDR1 SGHRS, CDR2 YFSETQ. Measured with immunoSEQ multiplex PCR; TCRdb has only the in-frame clones, and not every one. The table has around 180,000 clones, roughly 84% seen once. The sequence came from a woman of 80 years or more with active or convalescent COVID-19. Sequences were obtained from peripheral blood. The chain links TRBV5-1 to TRBJ2-5; 7 nucleotides match TRBD2. The CDR3 loop is CASSLGDYEETQYF. In DNA, the CDR3 is TGCGCCAGCAGCTTGGGGGACTATGAAGAGACCCAGTACTTC. Based on the CDR3 plus reference TRBV5-1 and TRBJ2-5, the full variable domain is KAGVTQTPRYLIKTRGQQVTLSCSPISGHRSVSWYQQTPGQGLQFLFEYFSETQRNKGNFPGRFSGRQFSNSRSEMNVSTLELGDSALYLCASSLGDYEETQYFGPGTRLLVL.